This entry features one T cell receptor beta chain sequence. Its cognate antigen is unknown. These data originate in a study of OX40 agonist ivuxolimab in advanced cancers. Study-level information: Three patients had partial responses: one hepatocellular carcinoma, two cutaneous melanoma.

Study-wide findings and caveats: On average, CD8+ T cells showed a greater number of expanded clones than CD4+. Circulating CD4+ and CD8+ T cells showed clonal expansion by week 6 at 0.1 to 3.0 mg/kg.

Assay: immunoSEQ multiplex PCR; the TCRdb copy retains only in-frame clones and omits some. The sample has 60,000 to 65,000 clones; around 90% are singletons. V lost 7 bases, J lost 2 bases, and 7 bases stayed unmatched. This CDR3 has 14 residues. CDR1 and CDR2 (germline): MNHEY, SVGAGI. The sequence was collected from an adult with an advanced solid tumor such as melanoma, head and neck, liver or kidney cancer. Sequenced material: CD4+ or CD8+ T cells sorted from blood, taken in a trial of the OX40 agonist ivuxolimab. The gene calls are TRBV6-5 and TRBJ1-2, with 7 nucleotides matching TRBD1. CDR3: CASNRQGTNYGYTF. The CDR3 nucleotides read TGTGCCAGCAATCGACAGGGAACAAACTATGGCTACACCTTC.